Listed here are 26 T cell receptor beta chains from one sample, sequenced in a study of blood T cell repertoires in COVID-19. This table comes from immunoSEQ multiplex PCR, and its TCRdb copy is limited to in-frame clones, with some not included. The sample yields roughly 82,000 clones, around 90% seen once. The sequenced sample was peripheral blood. The receptors stem from a woman aged 45 to 65 in a cohort sampled during active COVID-19.

This chain links TRBV7-6 with TRBJ1-3; D uncertain. The germline CDR1 and CDR2 sequences are SGHVS and FNYEAQ. Trimming shortened V by 6 bases and J by 2 bases, and 14 bases separated the two germline ends. The CDR3 consists of 15 residues. The CDR3 loop is CASSTERTPGNTIYF. CDR3 nucleotides: TGTGCCAGCAGTACCGAGAGAACCCCTGGAAACACCATATATTTT.

The chain has TRBV13 and TRBJ2-5; TRBD1 matches at 11 bases. CDR1 is PRHDT and CDR2 is FYEKMQ in the germline V gene (reference sequence). V dropped 5 bases and J dropped 1; count of bases not matched to a gene: 15. The CDR3 has 19 amino acids. Written as DNA, the CDR3 is TGTGCCAGCAGCCCCAGGACAGGGGGCAATCGGGGGGCCCAAGAGACCCAGTACTTC. Translation: CASSPRTGGNRGAQETQYF.

The chain joins TRBV12-3 or TRBV12-4 to TRBJ1-2; a weak D match, TRBD1 (6 bases). Trimming removed 4 bases at V and 8 bases at J, with 14 bases between. The length of the CDR3 is 13 residues. CDR3 in amino acids: CASSYGGPRGYTF. The CDR3 nucleotides read TGTGCCAGCAGTTACGGGGGGCCAAGAGGCTACACCTTC.

The V gene is TRBV27, the J gene TRBJ1-2; 10 nucleotides align to TRBD1. This CDR3 has 14 residues. Trimming took 6 bases from V and 7 from J; bases not matched to a gene: 8. CDR1 and CDR2 from the germline V gene are MNHEY and SMNVEV (reference sequence). The CDR3 sequence is CASSTTGGAGGYTF. As DNA, the CDR3 is TGTGCCAGCAGCACGACAGGGGGCGCGGGTGGCTACACCTTC.

V and J are TRBV28 and TRBJ2-7; tentatively, D is TRBD2 (6 bases). The CDR3 has 14 residues. Trimming stripped 6 bases from V and 3 bases from J, with 15 bases between. CDR1 is MDHEN and CDR2 is SYDVKM in the germline V gene. This chain's CDR3 is CASSPPGTVYEQYF. The CDR3 DNA is TGTGCCAGCAGCCCCCCCGGGACTGTCTACGAGCAGTACTTC.

This clone has more than one count but fewer than ten. This chain uses TRBV5-1 with TRBJ2-7; 14 bases match TRBD2. V shed 5 bases, J shed 5 bases, and the junction held 9 bases outside the gene matches. CDR3 length: 16 residues. The germline V gene has CDR1 SGHRS and CDR2 YFSETQ. The CDR3 is CASRTGTSGSQDEQYF. In nucleotides, the CDR3 is TGCGCCAGCAGAACAGGGACTAGCGGGAGTCAGGACGAGCAGTACTTC.

CDR3 region: CASSIRGMNTEAFF. Written as DNA, the CDR3 is TGTGCCAGTAGTATACGGGGAATGAACACTGAAGCTTTCTTT. J is TRBJ1-1 and V is TRBV19; D not resolved. Trimming took off 2 bases at V and 0 bases at J, with 7 bases between the two ends. The CDR3 runs 14 residues. The germline V gene encodes CDR1 LNHDA and CDR2 SQIVND (reference sequence).

The V gene is TRBV6-5, the J gene TRBJ1-2; D remains ambiguous. The CDR3 has 14 amino acids. Germline V gene sequence: CDR1 MNHEY, CDR2 SVGAGI. With 0 bases removed from V and 3 bases from J, the gap between germline ends came to 8 bases. CDR3 in amino acids: CASSYSRTYYGYTF. The DNA for the CDR3 is TGTGCCAGCAGTTACTCGAGGACTTACTATGGCTACACCTTC.

This clone appeared a single time. The chain combines TRBV24-1 with TRBJ1-2, with D perhaps matching TRBD1 (6 bases). Looked up from germline, CDR1 is KGHDR and CDR2 is SFDVKD. V was pared by 4 bases and J by 4 bases, with 12 bases between. The CDR3 is 14 residues long. The CDR3 spells CATSEAGGAYGYTF. The CDR3 nucleotides are TGTGCCACCAGTGAAGCGGGGGGCGCCTATGGCTACACCTTC.

The J gene is TRBJ2-5, the V gene TRBV28; D is ambiguous. The germline CDR1 and CDR2 sequences are MDHEN and SYDVKM. V was cut by 6 bases and J by 3 bases, with 8 bases left in between. The CDR3 contains 12 residues. CDR3 DNA sequence: TGTGCCAGCAGGTCCTCGGAAGAGACCCAGTACTTC. Translating gives CASRSSEETQYF.

The J gene is TRBJ2-1, the V gene TRBV30, with 7 bases lining up with TRBD2. This CDR3 is 14 amino acids long. Germline V lookup: CDR1 GTSNPN, CDR2 SVGIG (reference sequence). J was trimmed by 4 bases and V by 4 bases; bases with no gene match: 7. In nucleotides, the CDR3 is TGTGCCTGGACGGCCAGGGAGGGTTACAATGAGCAGTTCTTC. This gives the protein CAWTAREGYNEQFF.

The CDR3: CASSLAGQGNYGYTF. CDR3 nucleotides: TGTGCCAGCAGCTTAGCGGGACAGGGGAACTATGGCTACACCTTC. V and J are TRBV7-9 and TRBJ1-2, with TRBD1 matching over 10 bases. V lost 0 bases and J lost 2; bases outside the gene matches: 0. The CDR3 sequence is 15 residues long. Per germline, CDR1 SEHNR and CDR2 FQNEAQ (reference sequence).

J is TRBJ2-2 and V is TRBV6-5; TRBD1 aligns across 9 bases. CDR3 length equals 13 residues. Germline CDR1 reads MNHEY; CDR2 reads SVGAGI. Trimming at V came to 10 bases and at J to 5 bases, leaving 5 bases not matched to a gene. The CDR3 nucleotides are TGTGCCATAAGACAGGGGGGTACCGGGGAGCTGTTTTTT. Translated: CAIRQGGTGELFF.

V and J are TRBV9 and TRBJ2-7, with 8 bases identical to TRBD1. Germline V gene sequence: CDR1 SGDLS, CDR2 YYNGEE. CDR3 length: 14 amino acids. Unmatched junction bases numbered 7, after V lost 4 bases and J lost 4 bases. In DNA form, the CDR3 reads TGTGCCAGCAGCCCCCGGACAGGGAATTACGAGCAGTACTTC. It codes for CASSPRTGNYEQYF.

V gene TRBV19 combines with J gene TRBJ1-6; no firm D call. Germline loops: CDR1 LNHDA, CDR2 SQIVND (reference sequence). V lost 7 bases, J lost 4 bases, and 11 bases lay in between. The CDR3 totals 14 residues. CDR3: CASTQTAYNSPLHF. The CDR3 DNA sequence: TGTGCCAGTACCCAAACAGCATATAATTCACCCCTCCACTTT.

The chain employs TRBV7-8 and TRBJ1-5; TRBD1 might be the D (5 bases). Germline CDR1 SGHVS, CDR2 FQNEAQ. Trimming left V 1 base short and J 5 bases short, with 9 bases between. This CDR3 region has 14 residues. The CDR3 DNA follows: TGTGCCAGCAGCTTAGGACTGGGGCATCAGCCCCAGCATTTT. Protein: CASSLGLGHQPQHF.

The J gene is TRBJ2-1, the V gene TRBV2; possibly TRBD2 for D (5 bases). Deletions cut 0 bases from V and 10 bases from J, with 19 bases between. Germline CDR1 and CDR2: SNHLY and FYNNEI. The CDR3 spans 16 residues. The CDR3 DNA reads TGTGCCAGCAGTGAAGCAAAAGCGCGGACTGCCAGGGAGCAGTTCTTC. Translated: CASSEAKARTAREQFF.

The chain has TRBV9 and TRBJ1-1, with 8 positions matching TRBD1. The CDR3 sequence is 17 residues long. The ends lost 4 bases at V and 0 bases at J; junction bases unmatched: 11. The germline V gene encodes CDR1 SGDLS and CDR2 YYNGEE. The CDR3 DNA reads as TGTGCCAGCAGCAGGGGGTCACGGACAGGGCTGAACACTGAAGCTTTCTTT. Translated, it gives CASSRGSRTGLNTEAFF.

J is TRBJ2-3 and V is TRBV6-1; 8 bases line up with TRBD2. Germline CDR1 MNHNS, CDR2 SASEGT. Trimming cost V 6 bases and J 8 bases; bases outside gene matches: 1. The CDR3 extends over 11 amino acids. The chain's CDR3 is CASSGGATQYF. As DNA, the CDR3 is TGTGCCAGCAGCGGGGGGGCTACGCAGTATTTT.

The chain is built from TRBV7-8 and TRBJ2-1, with 13 bases fitting TRBD2. The CDR3 length is 16 residues. The ends lost 5 bases at V and 3 bases at J; junction bases unmatched: 4. Germline-derived CDR1 and CDR2 are SGHVS and FQNEAQ. CDR3 loop: CASSRTSGSIYNEQFF. CDR3 DNA sequence: TGTGCCAGCAGCCGGACTAGCGGGAGTATCTACAATGAGCAGTTCTTC.

The CDR3 loop reads CASCAAHLPNNEQFF. The DNA of the CDR3 is TGTGCCAGCTGCGCCGCGCATCTCCCGAACAATGAGCAGTTCTTC. The V and J genes are TRBV4-2 and TRBJ2-1, with D uncertain. Germline V gives CDR1 LGHNA, CDR2 YNFKEQ. The CDR3 has 15 amino acids. Trimming took off 8 bases at V and 5 bases at J, with 19 bases between the two ends.

CDR3 coding DNA: TGTGCCAGCTCATTCGACTGGAAGAACACTGAAGCTTTCTTT. It translates to CASSFDWKNTEAFF. The chain recombines TRBV18 with TRBJ1-1; D uncertain. Germline CDR1 reads KGHSH; CDR2 reads LQKENI. This CDR3 has 14 residues. V was clipped by 5 bases and J by 1 base, with 11 bases between them.

The chain recombines TRBV5-1 with TRBJ1-1; a weak D match, TRBD1 (5 bases). The CDR3 sequence is 14 residues long. Trimming pared 6 bases from V and 1 base from J, leaving 13 bases between. Germline V gene data show CDR1 as SGHRS and CDR2 as YFSETQ. The CDR3 here is CASTQGSQNTEAFF. CDR3 DNA sequence: TGCGCCAGCACCCAGGGCAGTCAGAACACTGAAGCTTTCTTT.

The J gene is TRBJ1-1, the V gene TRBV10-3, with D unresolved. The CDR3 loop spans 15 amino acids. Germline CDR1 ENHRY, CDR2 SYGVKD. Trimming stripped 0 bases from V and 5 bases from J, with 13 bases between. CDR3 nucleotides: TGTGCCATCAGTGAGTCGTACGGTCCTGCGACTGAAGCTTTCTTT. Protein: CAISESYGPATEAFF.

V and J are TRBV10-3 and TRBJ2-1, with D uncertain. CDR3 length equals 13 residues. Germline loops: CDR1 ENHRY, CDR2 SYGVKD. The V end was cut by 3 bases, the J end by 3 bases, with 6 bases between. The CDR3 sequence: CAISEPDYNEQFF. CDR3 coding DNA: TGTGCCATCAGTGAACCAGACTACAATGAGCAGTTCTTC.

This chain joins TRBV28 and TRBJ1-1; TRBD1 matches at 8 bases. Germline V gene lookup returns CDR1 MDHEN and CDR2 SYDVKM. The CDR3 runs to 14 residues. With 4 bases clipped from V and 4 bases from J, the junction kept 5 bases outside the gene matches. CDR3 sequence: CASSSGGASTEAFF. CDR3 nucleotides: TGTGCCAGCAGTTCAGGGGGCGCGTCCACTGAAGCTTTCTTT. The whole variable domain, filled in from reference TRBV28 and TRBJ1-1, reads DVKVTQSSRYLVKRTGEKVFLECVQDMDHENMFWYRQDPGLGLRLIYFSYDVKMKEKGDIPEGYSVSREKKERFSLILESASTNQTSMYLCASSSGGASTEAFFGQGTRLTVV.